The subject of this entry is one T cell receptor beta chain. No antigen is known for it. The V segment lost 4 bases and the J segment 8 bases; nucleotides outside the gene matches: 9. The CDR3 is 16 residues long. Per the germline V gene, CDR1 is MDHEN and CDR2 is SYDVKM. This sample is part of a study of Ad26.COV2.S vaccination and SARS-CoV-2 variants. Findings and caveats of the study: There was a possibility that the TCR breadth and depth analyses underestimated total T cell responses.

Treatment denoted: 15 to 20 received Ad26.COV2.S at low or high dose, single or two shots; about 5 received placebo; per-sample allocation not given. Sampling was done on day 63 after the first vaccine or placebo injection. Some clones are missing from TCRdb's copy, which holds only in-frame ones; the method was immunoSEQ multiplex PCR. This table has 360,000 or so clones, approximately 91% appearing once. The input for sequencing was peripheral blood, taken in a trial of Ad26.COV2.S vaccine versus placebo. V and J are TRBV28 and TRBJ1-6; 9 positions agree with TRBD1. This receptor was identified in a person aged 18-65 years who received the Ad26.COV2.S COVID-19 vaccine or a placebo. CDR3 in amino acids: CASSSLIRDRDSPLHF. The CDR3 DNA reads TGTGCCAGCAGTTCTCTGATCCGGGACAGGGATTCACCCCTCCACTTT.